The clone carrying this T cell receptor (beta chain) came up many times. The antigen remains unidentified. The read gets to within 3 residues of the CDR3 end, and the germline J gene fills in the rest. Sequencing was performed with immunoSEQ multiplex PCR; in TCRdb, only in-frame clones are kept and a portion is missing. Listed for the sample are roughly 57,000 clones, none seen a single time. The sample originates from a study of T cell clonality in common variable immunodeficiency. The germline V gene encodes CDR1 SGHRS and CDR2 YFSETQ. The CDR3 runs 15 residues. V shed 4 bases, J shed 2 bases, and the junction held 8 bases outside the gene matches. Study-wide results and limits: Reportedly, TCR beta sequences from common variable immunodeficiency showed fewer deletions and N-nucleotide insertions. T cell subpopulation sequencing would be needed to explain CVID clonality. CVID subjects shared fewer TCRbeta clones than healthy controls did.

The TCR comes from a person aged 18 to 69 in good health. The sample taken for sequencing was peripheral blood mononuclear cells. The chain employs TRBV5-1 and TRBJ2-5; 7 nucleotides align to TRBD1. The sequenced part of the CDR3 DNA is TGCGCCAGCAGCGTGGCCCTGGGACAGCAAGAGACC. It specifies CASSVALGQQET. The whole CDR3 protein is CASSVALGQQETQYF.